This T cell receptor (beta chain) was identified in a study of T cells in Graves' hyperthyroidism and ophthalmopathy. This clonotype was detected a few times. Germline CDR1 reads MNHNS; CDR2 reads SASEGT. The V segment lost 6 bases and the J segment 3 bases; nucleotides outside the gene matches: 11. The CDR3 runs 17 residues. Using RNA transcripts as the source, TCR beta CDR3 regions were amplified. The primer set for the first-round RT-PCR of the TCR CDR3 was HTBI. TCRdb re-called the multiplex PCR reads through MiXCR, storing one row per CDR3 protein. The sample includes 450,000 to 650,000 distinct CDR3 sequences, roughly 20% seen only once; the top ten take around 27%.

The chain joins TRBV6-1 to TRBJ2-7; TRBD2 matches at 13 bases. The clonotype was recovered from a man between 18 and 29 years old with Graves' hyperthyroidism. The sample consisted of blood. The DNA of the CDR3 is TGTGCCAGCAGGAAGGGTCCGGGACTAGCGGGATTCTACGAGCAGTACTTC. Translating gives CASRKGPGLAGFYEQYF.